This T cell receptor beta chain is from a study of shared clonotypes between healthy human individuals (dated by TCRdb to 2019 to 2021). For the wider study: The cohort comprised a couple of women and three men aged 18 to 49 years. Libraries were prepared and TCR repertoires were sequenced by different laboratories using diverse techniques, in order to increase sequencing depth and limit assay-specific biases. Per donor, three plates each were used for CD4 naive and CD4 memory, two for CD8 naive, and one for CD8 memory. Each donor's leukapheresis produced roughly between roughly 0.9 and 9 billion PBMCs. To estimate repertoire size and how much clonotype sharing occurs between individuals, the study deeply sequenced the blood TCR repertoires of 5 or 6 healthy adults.

With respect to this clone: Its recognized antigen is unknown. No per-base quality is available; no much larger clone lies one base away.

Using the deep immunoSEQ assay, TCR CDR3 regions were amplified from genomic DNA by multiplex PCR. Genomic DNA extracted from each cell subset was distributed evenly over all wells of several immunoSEQ 96-well plates, and each plate served as one replicate. For sorted subsets, each replicate PCR was loaded with 150 to 250 ng genomic DNA, equivalent to 25,000 to 30,000 T cell genomes. Purified libraries were measured with a Qubit 3.0 fluorometer, size-checked on a Bioanalyzer 2100, and measured again with the KAPA Library Quantification kit. Every immunoSEQ 96-well plate was sequenced on a separate single-read 150-cycle Illumina NextSeq 550 flow cell. As for how the authors treated the data: Because only junctional sequences without quality scores were contained in the immunoSEQ output, filtering matching that applied to full-length reads could not be performed. Sequences were annotated with PyIR, a Python wrapper for IgBLAST v1.9, using IMGT germline references to assign V/J genes and CDR3. Reads with weak V/J assignments (E-value above 1e-6), missing CDR3, stop codons, out-of-frame junctions, or ambiguous translated residues were removed. V3J clonotypes were defined as sequences sharing the same inferred V gene, J gene, and CDR3 amino acid sequence. The percentage overlap between two repertoires was calculated by dividing the number of shared unique clonotypes by the size of the smaller repertoire. Richness of each repertoire was evaluated using RTK rarefaction, the Chao1 estimator, and Recon v2.1 estimates of unobserved clonotypes. OLGA was used to compute generation probabilities for all TCRbeta clonotypes that the gDNA method yielded from a handful of donors. The table was pulled from immuneACCESS by TCRdb, which kept in-frame rearrangements only. Such tables lose some clones; where checked, under half of the loss comes from unresolved V genes, and the rest has no known cause. Clonal size and the V and J genes are those of that table, whereas D and trimming came from the DNA. The sample records about 960,000 clones, approximately 80% of which are singletons. The top ten clonotypes cover around 1.4% of the sample.

General study outcomes and caveats: Only blood was sampled, and tissue TCR repertoires likely differ from those in blood. Even with the large sequencing depth, rarefaction of the sorted-subset datasets indicated that sequencing was incomplete. The small number of donors limited the genetic and exposure-history diversity represented. Pairwise subsampling led to the expectation that sequencing depth would affect the degree of clonotype sharing among donors. Compared with non-shared clonotypes, the clonotypes found in all four sorted-subset donors had higher generation probabilities. Across a few donors, around 5% of naive CD4, around 3.5% of naive CD8, around 2.5% of memory CD4, and about 0.4% of memory CD8 clonotypes were shared. Estimated clonotype richness was generally larger for naive than for memory subsets.

The donors were healthy, HIV-negative adults with no recently reported acute infections or vaccinations. All donors were Caucasian adults living in Nashville, Tennessee, USA. CD4+ T cells were enriched by magnetic negative selection; naive cells were then positively selected on CD45RA, and the negative fraction formed the memory subset. Blood was collected by leukapheresis, and PBMCs were isolated by Ficoll-Histopaque density gradient centrifugation and then cryopreserved in liquid nitrogen vapor phase. Purity and quantity of every magnetically sorted T cell population were checked by analytical flow cytometry. Genomic DNA was isolated from each sorted fraction and quantified by UV absorbance on a Nanodrop 2000c. The trim is 4 bases for V and 3 bases for J, with a gap of 10 bases between the germline ends. In the germline V gene, CDR1 corresponds to MNHNS and CDR2 to SASEGT. The CDR3 runs 14 amino acids, cysteine and phenylalanine included. Here the CDR3 DNA is all that survives: 42 bases in frame from base 1.

The clonotype comes from a man younger than 35 in good health. Source material: memory CD4+ T cells sorted from blood. Sample cell subset or site, as interpreted from the label and publication: CD45RA-negative fraction. This receptor chain uses TRBV6-1 and TRBJ1-5, with the D gene call left open. The CDR3 region reads CASSGPGFNQPQHF. Here is the DNA: TGTGCCAGCAGTGGGCCGGGGTTCAATCAGCCCCAGCATTTT.